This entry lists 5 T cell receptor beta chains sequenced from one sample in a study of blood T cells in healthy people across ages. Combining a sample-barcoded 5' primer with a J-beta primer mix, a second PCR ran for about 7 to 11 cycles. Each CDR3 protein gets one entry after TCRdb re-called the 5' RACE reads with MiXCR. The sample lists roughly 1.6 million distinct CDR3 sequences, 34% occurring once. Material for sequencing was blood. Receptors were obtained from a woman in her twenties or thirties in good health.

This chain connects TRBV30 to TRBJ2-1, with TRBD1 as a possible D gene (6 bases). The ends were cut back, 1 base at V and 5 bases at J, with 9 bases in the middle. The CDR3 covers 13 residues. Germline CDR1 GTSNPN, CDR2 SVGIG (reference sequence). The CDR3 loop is CAWSEDSNNEQFF. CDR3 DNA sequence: TGTGCCTGGAGTGAGGACAGTAACAATGAGCAGTTCTTC.

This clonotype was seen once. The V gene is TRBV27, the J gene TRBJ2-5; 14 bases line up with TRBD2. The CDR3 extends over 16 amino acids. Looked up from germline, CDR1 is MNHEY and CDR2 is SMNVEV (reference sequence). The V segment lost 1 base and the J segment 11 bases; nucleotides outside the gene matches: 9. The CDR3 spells CASSLWGTSGSNEQYF. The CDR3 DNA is TGTGCCAGCAGTTTATGGGGGACTAGCGGGAGCAATGAGCAGTACTTC.

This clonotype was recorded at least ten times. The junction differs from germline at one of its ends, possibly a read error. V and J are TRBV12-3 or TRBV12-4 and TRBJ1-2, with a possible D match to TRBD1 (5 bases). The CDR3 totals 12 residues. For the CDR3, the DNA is TGTGCCAGCAGCTTAGCAGGGTATGGCTACACCTTC. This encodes CASSLAGYGYTF.

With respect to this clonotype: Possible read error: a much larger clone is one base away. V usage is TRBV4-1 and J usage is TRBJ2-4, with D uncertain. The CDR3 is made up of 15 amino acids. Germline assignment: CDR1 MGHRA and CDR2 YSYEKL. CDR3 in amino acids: CTSSQVLLAKNIQYF. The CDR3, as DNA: TGCACCAGCAGCCAAGTCCTCCTAGCCAAAAACATTCAGTACTTC.

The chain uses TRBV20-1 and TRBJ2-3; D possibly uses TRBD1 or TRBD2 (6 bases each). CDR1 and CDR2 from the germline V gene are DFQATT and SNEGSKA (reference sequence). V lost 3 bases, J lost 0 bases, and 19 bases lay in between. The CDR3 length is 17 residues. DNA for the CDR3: TGCAGTGCTAGGGGGCTAGTGGGGGGCTCTAGCACAGATACGCAGTATTTT. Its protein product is CSARGLVGGSSTDTQYF.